What follows are 23 T cell receptor beta chains derived from one specimen sequenced in a study of beta chain features in type 1 diabetes. Expressed TCRB transcripts got sequenced, as all isolated RNA was reverse transcribed. Profiled with immunoSEQ multiplex PCR; TCRdb holds only in-frame clones, not every one. The sample carries hundreds of thousands of clones, roughly 11% recorded once. Sequenced input: naive CD4+ T cells from blood. The receptors originated from a woman younger than 45 in good health.

The chain links TRBV6-5 to TRBJ1-2; TRBD1 matches 7 bases. Per germline, CDR1 MNHEY and CDR2 SVGAGI. The CDR3 extends over 12 amino acids. Trimming at V came to 10 bases and at J to 4 bases, leaving 6 bases not matched to a gene. The CDR3 sequence: CAIPQGPYGYTF. The CDR3 region has the DNA TGTGCCATCCCACAGGGGCCCTATGGCTACACCTTC.

The gene calls are TRBV27 and TRBJ2-3, with 7 positions matching TRBD2. Germline V gene lookup returns CDR1 MNHEY and CDR2 SMNVEV (reference sequence). V gave up 7 bases and J gave up 6 bases; unmatched junction bases: 19. This CDR3 contains 17 residues. CDR3 residues: CASNSLMLLATTDTQYF. The CDR3 bases are TGTGCCAGCAACTCCCTGATGTTACTAGCGACCACGGATACGCAGTATTTT.

The V and J genes are TRBV14 and TRBJ2-1, with D perhaps TRBD2 (5 bases). The CDR3 has 14 residues. From germline, CDR1 is SGHDN and CDR2 FVKESK. With 3 bases removed from V and 10 bases from J, the gap between germline ends came to 16 bases. The CDR3 DNA reads as TGTGCCAGCAGCCACGCACCCTTGAGCGGAGAGCAGTTCTTC. Translating gives CASSHAPLSGEQFF.

This clone was detected only a few times. This CDR3 is also generated by other DNA sequences in the sample. CDR3 sequence: CASSLGLAGSYEQYF. As DNA, the CDR3 is TGTGCCAGCAGCTTGGGACTAGCGGGATCCTACGAGCAGTACTTC. This chain connects TRBV5-4 to TRBJ2-7, with TRBD2 matching 11 bases. Germline CDR1 and CDR2: SGHNT and YYREEE (reference sequence). The CDR3 runs 15 residues. V lost 0 bases, J lost 1 base, and 0 bases stayed unmatched.

V gene TRBV5-6 combines with J gene TRBJ2-1; D unresolved. V was shortened by 2 bases and J by 2 bases, with 14 bases between the two germline ends. This CDR3 region has 16 residues. Germline-derived CDR1 and CDR2 are SGHDT and YYEEEE. CDR3 region: CASSFFTQTAYNEQFF. The CDR3 DNA is TGTGCCAGCAGCTTCTTCACACAGACGGCCTACAATGAGCAGTTCTTC.

The CDR3 nucleotides read TGTGCCAGCAGGGCAGAGCTAGCGGCTCGAGATACGCAGTATTTT. Translated, it gives CASRAELAARDTQYF. The rearrangement joins TRBV2 to TRBJ2-3; 7 nucleotides align to TRBD2. This CDR3 spans 15 amino acids. Germline-derived CDR1 and CDR2 are SNHLY and FYNNEI. V lost 6 bases to trimming and J lost 5 bases; unmatched junction nucleotides: 11.

CDR3 in amino acids: CASSHRGDRQETQYF. CDR3 nucleotides: TGTGCCAGCAGCCACCGTGGAGACAGACAAGAGACCCAGTACTTC. The chain has TRBV6-5 and TRBJ2-5; TRBD1 might be the D (5 bases). The ends were cut back, 6 bases at V and 2 bases at J, with 16 bases in the middle. Germline V gives CDR1 MNHEY, CDR2 SVGAGI. The CDR3 contains 15 residues.

Only a few counts were recorded for this clone. The chain couples TRBV10-3 to TRBJ2-7; 9 bases match TRBD2. After removal of 6 bases from V and 2 bases from J, the junction contained 8 bases not matched to a gene. The CDR3 sequence is 15 residues long. The V gene's germline CDR1 is ENHRY and CDR2 SYGVKD. The CDR3 loop is CAISELVAGAYEQYF. In DNA, the CDR3 is TGTGCCATCAGCGAACTGGTAGCGGGGGCCTACGAGCAGTACTTC.

A note on this clone: At one end the junction does not follow the germline gene, possibly because of a read error. The CDR3 loop is CANSPHVSSYNEQFF. The CDR3, as DNA: TGTGCCAACAGCCCCCACGTGAGCTCCTACAATGAGCAGTTCTTC. This sequence joins TRBV7-2 and TRBJ2-1; D gene ambiguous. The CDR3 has 15 amino acids. Germline V gene lookup returns CDR1 SGHTA and CDR2 FQGNSA.

This rearrangement joins TRBV7-9 to TRBJ1-1; 7 positions agree with TRBD1. V shed 5 bases, J shed 1 base, and the junction held 10 bases outside the gene matches. CDR1 and CDR2 (germline): SEHNR, FQNEAQ (reference sequence). This CDR3 contains 16 residues. The DNA for the CDR3 is TGTGCCAGCAGCGTGCTACCGGGACAGAAGAACACTGAAGCTTTCTTT. Its translation is CASSVLPGQKNTEAFF.

This clone was recorded a few times. The CDR3 bases are TGCGCCAGCAGCCAAGGACACAAGGACACTGAAGCTTTCTTT. Translated: CASSQGHKDTEAFF. The gene calls are TRBV4-3 and TRBJ1-1; no definite D call. With 1 base removed from V and 3 bases from J, the gap between germline ends came to 9 bases. The CDR3 has 14 residues. The germline gives CDR1 LGHNA, CDR2 YSLEER.

This clone was seen more than once but under ten times. J is TRBJ2-3 and V is TRBV29-1; 7 bases agree with TRBD1. The CDR3 is 15 residues long. Trimming removed 4 bases from V and 3 bases from J; junction bases left unmatched: 10. The V gene's germline CDR1 is SQVTM and CDR2 ANQGSEA. The CDR3 DNA reads TGCAGCGTTGTATTAGGGGACAGACAAACAGATACGCAGTATTTT. It encodes CSVVLGDRQTDTQYF.

This clone was seen only a few times. The chain is built from TRBV19 and TRBJ1-2; the match to TRBD1 covers 10 bases. The ends lost 5 bases at V and 8 bases at J; junction bases unmatched: 5. The CDR3 contains 13 residues. Germline lookup yields CDR1 LNHDA and CDR2 SQIVND (reference sequence). DNA for the CDR3: TGTGCCAGTAGTCCCTGGGACAGGGGCGGCTACACCTTC. Its translation: CASSPWDRGGYTF.

The chain uses TRBV7-2 and TRBJ2-1; D not resolved. Germline values: CDR1 SGHTA, CDR2 FQGNSA. V was trimmed by 5 bases and J by 4 bases, leaving 9 bases between them. The CDR3 extends over 13 amino acids. DNA for the CDR3: TGTGCCAGCAGCCTGGCACGATACAATGAGCAGTTCTTC. Protein sequence: CASSLARYNEQFF.

The chain couples TRBV30 to TRBJ2-3; 11 nucleotides align to TRBD2. CDR3 length equals 17 residues. The V segment lost 2 bases and the J segment 2 bases; nucleotides outside the gene matches: 9. CDR1 is GTSNPN, CDR2 SVGIG, per germline (reference sequence). The CDR3 is CAWSPAILAGDTDTQYF. The CDR3 region has the DNA TGTGCCTGGAGTCCGGCTATACTAGCGGGGGACACAGATACGCAGTATTTT. Based on the CDR3 plus reference TRBV30 and TRBJ2-3, the full variable domain is SQTIHQWPATLVQPVGSPLSLECTVEGTSNPNLYWYRQAAGRGLQLLFYSVGIGQISSEVPQNLSASRPQDRQFILSSKKLLLSDSGFYLCAWSPAILAGDTDTQYFGPGTRLTVL.

This clone was picked up a small number of times. The chain uses TRBV15 and TRBJ2-2; a possible D gene is TRBD2 (6 bases). This CDR3 comprises 16 residues. Trimming shortened V by 5 bases and J by 0 bases, and 13 bases separated the two germline ends. Germline V gene lookup returns CDR1 LNHNV and CDR2 YYDKDF (reference sequence). The DNA of the CDR3 is TGTGCCACCAGCGTGGGTAGCGGAGCGAACACCGGGGAGCTGTTTTTT. It encodes CATSVGSGANTGELFF.

The sample holds a few counts of this clone. The rearrangement uses TRBV11-2 and TRBJ2-1; D gene ambiguous. The CDR3 consists of 15 residues. Per germline, CDR1 SGHAT and CDR2 FQNNGV. Deletions cut 6 bases from V and 0 bases from J, with 12 bases between. This chain's CDR3 is CASSQGRSSYNEQFF. The CDR3 nucleotides read TGTGCCAGCAGTCAAGGTAGGAGCTCCTACAATGAGCAGTTCTTC. Based on the CDR3 plus reference TRBV11-2 and TRBJ2-1, the full variable domain is EAGVAQSPRYKIIEKRQSVAFWCNPISGHATLYWYQQILGQGPKLLIQFQNNGVVDDSQLPKDRFSAERLKGVDSTLKIQPAKLEDSAVYLCASSQGRSSYNEQFFGPGTRLTVL.

In its sample, this clone was seen a few times. V and J are TRBV18 and TRBJ2-7; TRBD1 matches 7 bases. CDR3 length equals 14 residues. Looked up from germline, CDR1 is KGHSH and CDR2 is LQKENI. V shed 3 bases, J shed 3 bases, and the junction held 5 bases outside the gene matches. The CDR3 DNA is TGTGCCAGCTCACCCAGCACAGGGGTCTACGAGCAGTACTTC. It specifies CASSPSTGVYEQYF.

This clone was seen more than once but under ten times. The chain employs TRBV7-2 and TRBJ2-5; 12 nucleotides align to TRBD2. The CDR3 spans 15 residues. CDR1 and CDR2 from the germline V gene are SGHTA and FQGNSA. After removal of 7 bases from V and 5 bases from J, the junction contained 8 bases not matched to a gene. The chain's CDR3 is CASTRLAGDRETQYF. CDR3 bases: TGTGCCAGCACCCGACTAGCGGGAGATCGGGAGACCCAGTACTTC.

J is TRBJ1-2 and V is TRBV5-1; TRBD1 matches at 8 bases. The CDR3 length is 14 residues. Unmatched junction bases numbered 9, after V lost 3 bases and J lost 8 bases. The germline gives CDR1 SGHRS, CDR2 YFSETQ. This chain's CDR3 is CASSSSQGADGYTF. In DNA form, the CDR3 reads TGCGCCAGCAGCTCATCCCAGGGGGCTGACGGCTACACCTTC.

The table lists this clone with a few counts. This chain links TRBV18 with TRBJ1-5; the match to TRBD1 covers 9 bases. Germline V gene data show CDR1 as KGHSH and CDR2 as LQKENI. CDR3 length equals 15 residues. Losses at the gene ends were 4 bases for V and 3 bases for J; bases not matched to a gene: 4. CDR3 coding DNA: TGTGCCAGCTCACGGACAGGGGACCCCAATCAGCCCCAGCATTTT. Protein product: CASSRTGDPNQPQHF.

This clone has just a few counts. This chain links TRBV4-3 with TRBJ2-1; maybe TRBD2 (6 bases). Trimming pared 1 base from V and 0 bases from J, leaving 7 bases between. The CDR3 consists of 15 residues. Germline CDR1 reads LGHNA; CDR2 reads YSLEER. CDR3 region: CASSQAGSSYNEQFF. Here the CDR3 DNA reads TGCGCCAGCAGCCAAGCCGGGAGCTCCTACAATGAGCAGTTCTTC.

This clone occurred a few times. The chain combines TRBV4-2 with TRBJ2-1; the match to TRBD2 covers 13 bases. The germline V gene encodes CDR1 LGHNA and CDR2 YNFKEQ. The CDR3 runs to 18 residues. The J segment lost 0 bases and the V segment lost 1 base, leaving 3 bases of the junction unmatched. CDR3 nucleotides: TGTGCCAGCAGCCAAGCCCGGACTAGCGGGAGCTCCTACAATGAGCAGTTCTTC. Translated, it gives CASSQARTSGSSYNEQFF.